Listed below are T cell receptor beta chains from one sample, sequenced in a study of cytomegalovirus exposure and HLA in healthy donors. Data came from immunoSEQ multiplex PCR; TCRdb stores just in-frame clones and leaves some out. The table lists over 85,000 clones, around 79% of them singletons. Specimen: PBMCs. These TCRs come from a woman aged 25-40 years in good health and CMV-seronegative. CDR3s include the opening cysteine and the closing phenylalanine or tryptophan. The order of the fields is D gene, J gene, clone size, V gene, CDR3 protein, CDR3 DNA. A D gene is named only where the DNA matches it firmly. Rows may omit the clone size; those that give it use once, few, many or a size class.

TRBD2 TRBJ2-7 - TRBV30 CAWSTLAGGPLWSYEQYF TGTGCCTGGAGTACTCTAGCGGGAGGGCCTCTGTGGTCCTACGAGCAGTACTTC
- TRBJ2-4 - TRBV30 CAWGRGLAKNIQYF TGTGCCTGGGGGCGCGGACTAGCCAAAAACATTCAGTACTTC
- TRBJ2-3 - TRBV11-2 CASSLTGTSTDTQYF TGTGCCAGCAGCTTAACCGGGACTAGCACAGATACGCAGTATTTT
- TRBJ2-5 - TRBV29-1 CSVDSLGQETQYF TGCAGCGTGGACTCCCTCGGCCAAGAGACCCAGTACTTC
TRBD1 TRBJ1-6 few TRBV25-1 CASSGRQGAPLHF TGTGCCAGCAGTGGTAGACAGGGGGCACCCCTCCACTTT
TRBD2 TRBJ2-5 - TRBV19 CASSVTSGELPDQYF TGTGCCAGTAGTGTAACTAGCGGGGAATTACCAGACCAGTACTTC
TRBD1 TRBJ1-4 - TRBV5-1 CASSGQGVQGNEKLFF TGCGCCAGCAGCGGACAGGGGGTCCAGGGTAATGAAAAACTGTTTTTT
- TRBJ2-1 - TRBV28 CACRTPVGNEQFF TGTGCCTGCCGGACACCTGTCGGGAATGAGCAGTTCTTC
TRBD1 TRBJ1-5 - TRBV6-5 CASSYSRTGKQPQHF TGTGCCAGCAGTTACTCACGGACAGGGAAACAGCCCCAGCATTTT
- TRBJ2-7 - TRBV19 CASSPRESYEQYF TGTGCCAGTAGTCCCCGGGAGTCCTACGAGCAGTACTTC
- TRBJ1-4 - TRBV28 CASKEGGYRVERGEKLFF TGTGCCAGCAAAGAAGGTGGTTACAGGGTAGAGAGAGGTGAAAAACTGTTTTTT
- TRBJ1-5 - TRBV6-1 CASDREPRGQPQHF TGTGCCAGCGATAGGGAGCCTAGAGGTCAGCCCCAGCATTTT
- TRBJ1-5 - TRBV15 CATSRDFGQPQHF TGTGCCACCAGCAGAGATTTCGGTCAGCCCCAGCATTTT
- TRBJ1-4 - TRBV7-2 CASSLVVGGGNEKLFF TGTGCCAGCAGCTTAGTAGTTGGCGGCGGTAATGAAAAACTGTTTTTT
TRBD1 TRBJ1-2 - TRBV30 CAWSEQGIFGYTF TGTGCCTGGAGTGAACAGGGGATTTTTGGCTACACCTTC
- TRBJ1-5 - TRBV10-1 CASSTRGNQPQHF TGCGCCAGCAGCACCCGGGGCAATCAGCCCCAGCATTTT
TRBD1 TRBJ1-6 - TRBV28 CASRTGGPPLHF TGTGCCAGCCGGACAGGGGGCCCACCCCTCCACTTT
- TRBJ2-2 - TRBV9 CASSPRGPNTGELFF TGTGCCAGCAGCCCCCGCGGGCCGAACACCGGGGAGCTGTTTTTT
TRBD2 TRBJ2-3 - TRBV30 CAWDRGGGVGDTQYF TGTGCCTGGGACCGCGGGGGGGGTGTAGGTGATACGCAGTATTTT
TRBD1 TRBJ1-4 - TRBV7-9 CASSGGTGNEKLFF TGTGCCAGCAGCGGAGGGACAGGGAATGAAAAACTGTTTTTT